These T cell receptor beta chains were read from a single sample in a study of cytomegalovirus exposure and HLA in healthy donors. Libraries were prepared by immunoSEQ multiplex PCR; TCRdb keeps only in-frame clonotypes and omits some of them. The data show 150,000 to 200,000 clones, with about four fifths seen just once and 4.8% held by the top ten. Source material: PBMCs. The receptors here all came from a man aged 18 to 30 in good health and CMV-seronegative. CDR3s leave out the opening cysteine and the closing phenylalanine or tryptophan. Each record gives: V gene, J gene, CDR3 protein.

v_gene: TRBV5-1
j_gene: TRBJ1-1
CDR3aa: ASSPRTAPDTEAF

v_gene: TRBV11-1
j_gene: TRBJ1-5
CDR3aa: ASSLVGTAQYSNQPQH

v_gene: TRBV28
j_gene: TRBJ2-3
CDR3aa: ASSFLGQGNTDTQY

v_gene: TRBV29-1
j_gene: TRBJ2-7
CDR3aa: SAYTIAGYSYEQY

v_gene: TRBV5-1
j_gene: TRBJ1-5
CDR3aa: ASSLGGMSNQPQH

v_gene: TRBV6-5
j_gene: TRBJ1-1
CDR3aa: ASSRGQLNTEAF

v_gene: TRBV19
j_gene: NA
CDR3aa: ASRNAYEQY

v_gene: TRBV5-1
j_gene: TRBJ2-5
CDR3aa: ASSLQVPSQETQY

v_gene: TRBV9
j_gene: TRBJ2-1
CDR3aa: ASSVDGVANEQF

v_gene: TRBV11-3
j_gene: TRBJ2-2
CDR3aa: ASSEGWRAGTGELF

v_gene: TRBV6-5
j_gene: TRBJ1-2
CDR3aa: ASNQEGDGGGYT

v_gene: TRBV2
j_gene: NA
CDR3aa: ATRGREGDYEQY

v_gene: TRBV5-1
j_gene: TRBJ2-5
CDR3aa: ASSLEVTGTLQETQY

v_gene: TRBV5-1
j_gene: TRBJ2-3
CDR3aa: ASSRGQGQGTQY

v_gene: TRBV27
j_gene: TRBJ2-2
CDR3aa: ASSLIGGNTGELF

v_gene: TRBV9
j_gene: TRBJ2-5
CDR3aa: ASSVEDSWETQY

v_gene: TRBV11-3
j_gene: TRBJ1-1
CDR3aa: ASSLSGGTEAF